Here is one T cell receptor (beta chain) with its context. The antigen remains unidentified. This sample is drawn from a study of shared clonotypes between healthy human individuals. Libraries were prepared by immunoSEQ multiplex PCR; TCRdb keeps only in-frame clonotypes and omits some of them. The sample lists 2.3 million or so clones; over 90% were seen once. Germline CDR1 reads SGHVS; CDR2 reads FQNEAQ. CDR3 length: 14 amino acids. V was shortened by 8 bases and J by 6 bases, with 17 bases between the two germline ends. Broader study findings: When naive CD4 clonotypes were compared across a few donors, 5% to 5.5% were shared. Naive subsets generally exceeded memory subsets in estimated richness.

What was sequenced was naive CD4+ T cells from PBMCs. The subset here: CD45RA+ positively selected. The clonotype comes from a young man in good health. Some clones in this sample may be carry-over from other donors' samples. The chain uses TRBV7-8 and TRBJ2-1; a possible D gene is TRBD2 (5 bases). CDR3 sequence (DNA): TGTGCCAGCGGAAACAGCGGTTGGACCAATGAGCAGTTCTTC. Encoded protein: CASGNSGWTNEQFF.